These 14 T cell receptor beta chains were all obtained from the same sample, sequenced in a study of blood T cell repertoires in COVID-19. Repertoires were generated with immunoSEQ multiplex PCR, while TCRdb's copy carries only in-frame clones and drops some. The table shows around 270,000 clones, with 65% to 85% occurring only once. What was sequenced was peripheral blood. The receptors come from a woman aged 40-49 years who had recovered from COVID-19.

The chain uses TRBV7-9 and TRBJ2-3, with D perhaps TRBD1 (6 bases). The CDR3 length is 16 residues. Germline values: CDR1 SEHNR, CDR2 FQNEAQ (reference sequence). Deletions cut 1 base from V and 2 bases from J, with 13 bases between. CDR3 sequence (DNA): TGTGCCAGCAGCTTAGGACGCACAGGGTTCACAGATACGCAGTATTTT. Protein: CASSLGRTGFTDTQYF. Full variable domain (rest looked up from reference TRBV7-9 and TRBJ2-3): DTGVSQNPRHKITKRGQNVTFRCDPISEHNRLYWYRQTLGQGPEFLTYFQNEAQLEKSRLLSDRFSAERPKGSFSTLEIQRTEQGDSAMYLCASSLGRTGFTDTQYFGPGTRLTVL.

This CDR3 is CASSSGREYQETQYF. CDR3 sequence (DNA): TGTGCCAGCAGCTCTGGTCGGGAGTACCAAGAGACCCAGTACTTC. The chain carries TRBV7-6 and TRBJ2-5; a weak D match, TRBD2 (6 bases). Germline loops: CDR1 SGHVS, CDR2 FNYEAQ. The CDR3 runs 15 residues. Between the trimmed V and J ends, which lost 4 bases and 0 bases, there was a span of 12 bases. Full variable domain (outside the CDR3, taken from reference TRBV7-6 and TRBJ2-5): GAGVSQSPRYKVTKRGQDVALRCDPISGHVSLYWYRQALGQGPEFLTYFNYEAQQDKSGLPNDRFSAERPEGSISTLTIQRTEQRDSAMYRCASSSGREYQETQYFGPGTRLLVL.

The chain couples TRBV6-5 to TRBJ2-5; 9 nucleotides agree with TRBD1. J gave up 2 bases and V 8 bases, and 0 bases lay outside the gene matches. The CDR3 loop spans 12 amino acids. Germline CDR1 is MNHEY and CDR2 is SVGAGI. The CDR3: CASDRGQETQYF. For the CDR3, the DNA is TGTGCCAGCGACAGGGGGCAAGAGACCCAGTACTTC.

The chain employs TRBV5-1 and TRBJ1-1; TRBD1 matches at 8 bases. Germline V gives CDR1 SGHRS, CDR2 YFSETQ. Trimming took 7 bases from V and 3 from J; bases not matched to a gene: 8. CDR3 size: 14 residues. The CDR3 region is CASAQGAGDTEAFF. In nucleotides, the CDR3 is TGCGCCAGCGCCCAGGGGGCTGGAGACACTGAAGCTTTCTTT.

This clone was seen at least ten times. V is TRBV5-5 and J is TRBJ2-7, with 10 positions matching TRBD1. The CDR3 loop spans 15 amino acids. V lost 2 bases to trimming and J lost 4 bases; unmatched junction nucleotides: 6. Germline values: CDR1 SGHKS, CDR2 YYEKEE (reference sequence). The CDR3 DNA sequence: TGTGCCAGCAGCTTTCGGGACAGGGGAGGATACGAGCAGTACTTC. Translating it yields CASSFRDRGGYEQYF.

This chain connects TRBV30 to TRBJ1-5; maybe TRBD1 (6 bases). Looked up from germline, CDR1 is GTSNPN and CDR2 is SVGIG (reference sequence). The CDR3 has 14 amino acids. Trimming removed 0 bases from V and 8 bases from J, with 14 bases in between. This CDR3 is CAWSVPPTGKPQHF. Here the CDR3 DNA reads TGTGCCTGGAGTGTACCTCCGACAGGAAAGCCCCAGCATTTT. The full variable domain, its missing parts supplied by reference TRBV30 and TRBJ1-5, is SQTIHQWPATLVQPVGSPLSLECTVEGTSNPNLYWYRQAAGRGLQLLFYSVGIGQISSEVPQNLSASRPQDRQFILSSKKLLLSDSGFYLCAWSVPPTGKPQHFGDGTRLSIL.

V gene TRBV2 combines with J gene TRBJ2-1; 13 bases agree with TRBD2. Losses at the gene ends were 7 bases for V and 0 bases for J; bases not matched to a gene: 9. The germline gives CDR1 SNHLY, CDR2 FYNNEI. CDR3 size: 18 residues. CDR3 amino acids: CASTGLAGAFPSYNEQFF. DNA for the CDR3: TGTGCCAGCACCGGACTAGCGGGGGCCTTCCCCTCCTACAATGAGCAGTTCTTC. The whole variable domain, filled in from reference TRBV2 and TRBJ2-1, reads EPEVTQTPSHQVTQMGQEVILRCVPISNHLYFYWYRQILGQKVEFLVSFYNNEISEKSEIFDDQFSVERPDGSNFTLKIRSTKLEDSAMYFCASTGLAGAFPSYNEQFFGPGTRLTVL.

The chain is built from TRBV6-5 and TRBJ1-4; 8 bases line up with TRBD1. Trimming cost V 7 bases and J 5 bases; bases outside gene matches: 9. The germline gives CDR1 MNHEY, CDR2 SVGAGI. CDR3 length: 15 amino acids. The CDR3 DNA reads TGTGCCAGCAACCCACGAGGGACAGGAAATGAAAAACTGTTTTTT. Translation gives CASNPRGTGNEKLFF.

The V call is TRBV27, the J call TRBJ1-1; TRBD1 aligns across 8 bases. Per the germline V gene, CDR1 is MNHEY and CDR2 is SMNVEV (reference sequence). This CDR3 is 17 amino acids long. The V segment lost 2 bases and the J segment 6 bases; nucleotides outside the gene matches: 14. The CDR3 is CASSLIGTGNPWAEAFF. The CDR3 coding sequence is TGTGCCAGCAGTTTAATAGGGACAGGCAACCCTTGGGCTGAAGCTTTCTTT.

The V call is TRBV18, the J call TRBJ2-3; no definite D call. V was cut by 1 base and J by 1 base, with 12 bases left in between. CDR1 is KGHSH, CDR2 LQKENI, per germline. The CDR3 consists of 16 residues. This CDR3 reads CASSPQDVAGTDTQYF. The CDR3 nucleotides read TGTGCCAGCTCACCACAAGATGTGGCGGGCACAGATACGCAGTATTTT.

This chain links TRBV6-5 with TRBJ2-6, with a weak D call TRBD1 (6 bases). CDR1 is MNHEY and CDR2 is SVGAGI in the germline V gene. The CDR3 is 13 amino acids. The V end was cut by 8 bases, the J end by 2 bases, with 7 bases between. In DNA, the CDR3 is TGTGCCAGCTGGACAGCTGGGGCCAACGTCCTGACTTTC. Residues: CASWTAGANVLTF.

V gene TRBV6-4 combines with J gene TRBJ1-3, with 8 nucleotides matching TRBD1. Germline assignment: CDR1 MRHNA and CDR2 SNTAGT. The CDR3 sequence is 18 residues long. Trimming took 5 bases from V and 2 from J; bases not matched to a gene: 14. CDR3 loop: CASSPTIPDRAAGNTIYF. DNA of the CDR3: TGTGCCAGCAGTCCGACGATACCGGACAGGGCCGCTGGAAACACCATATATTTT.

The V call is TRBV7-9, the J call TRBJ1-3; D call uncertain. Deletions cut 2 bases from V and 1 base from J, with 9 bases between. The germline gives CDR1 SEHNR, CDR2 FQNEAQ (reference sequence). The CDR3 runs to 15 residues. CDR3 nucleotides: TGTGCCAGCAGCTTAAACAGCCGGTCTGGAAACACCATATATTTT. Translating gives CASSLNSRSGNTIYF.

This chain uses TRBV28 with TRBJ1-2; no clear D gene. Germline V gives CDR1 MDHEN, CDR2 SYDVKM. V was cut by 11 bases and J by 0 bases, with 7 bases left in between. The CDR3 consists of 11 residues. The CDR3 reads CAAETNYGYTF. CDR3 nucleotides: TGTGCCGCGGAGACTAACTATGGCTACACCTTC.